The entry below gives a single T cell receptor beta chain sequence along with its context. These data belong to a study of blood T cell repertoires in COVID-19. Study overall: Collection of acute and convalescent COVID-19 samples took place in the United States, Italy and Spain. Sources were T cells, B-cell-depleted T cells, or PBMCs; the material itself was cDNA or gDNA.

Looked up from germline, CDR1 is SGHDT and CDR2 is YYEEEE. CDR3 length: 13 residues. V was shortened by 2 bases and J by 6 bases, with 11 bases between the two germline ends. In the original workflow: For nucleated cells, counts were estimated from reference gene primer amplification. Sequencing was performed with immunoSEQ multiplex PCR; in TCRdb, only in-frame clones are kept and a portion is missing. Clone size and V and J calls were adopted from that table, with D and trimming inferred from the DNA. Of 130,000 or so clones in the sample, approximately 86% were seen once. This TCR was recovered from a woman aged 45-65 years who had recovered from COVID-19. The rearrangement uses TRBV5-6 and TRBJ1-1, with D perhaps matching TRBD1 (5 bases). The sequencing sample was made of peripheral blood. The DNA for the CDR3 is TGTGCCAGCAGCTTCGCCAGGGCCCCTGAAGCTTTCTTT. Residues: CASSFARAPEAFF.